Listed below are T cell receptor beta chains from one sample, sequenced in a study of cytomegalovirus exposure and HLA in healthy donors. Assay used: immunoSEQ multiplex PCR; TCRdb lists only in-frame clones, some missing. Counted here are some 160,000 clones, over 70% occurring once; the ten biggest clones make up over 1.5%. The sample was PBMCs. The receptors originated from a woman in her late teens or twenties in good health and CMV-seronegative. Both conserved end residues are part of each CDR3. The D gene is left open where the match is weak. Clone size appears in some rows only: once, few, many, or a class for an expanded clone.

cdr3_nt cdr3_aa d_call cdr3_length j_call clone_size v_call
TGTGCCAGCAGTTTCGTAGCGAACTATGGCTACACCTTC CASSFVANYGYTF . 13 TRBJ1-2 . TRBV28
TGTGCCAGAAGCTTCAGATCTGGGGCCAACGTCCTGACTTTC CARSFRSGANVLTF . 14 TRBJ2-6 once TRBV5-3
TGTGCCAGCAGCCCGGGGGACACCGGGGAGCTGTTTTTT CASSPGDTGELFF . 13 TRBJ2-2 . TRBV5-4
TGTGCCAGCAGTGAAATTCCCCTGGGCCCCTATAATTCACCCCTCCACTTT CASSEIPLGPYNSPLHF . 17 TRBJ1-6 . TRBV6-1
TGTGCCAGCAGCTACAGGGGGATGAACACTGAAGCTTTCTTT CASSYRGMNTEAFF TRBD1 14 TRBJ1-1 . TRBV5-4
TGTGCCAGCAGCTTGGGACAGGGCCTTTCACCCCTCCACTTT CASSLGQGLSPLHF TRBD1 14 TRBJ1-6 . TRBV27
TGTGCCAGCTTACCCGACAGGGTGCGGGACACTGAAGCTTTCTTT CASLPDRVRDTEAFF TRBD1 15 TRBJ1-1 . TRBV18
TGTGCCAGCAGTTCGGGACAGGGTACCTATGGCTACACCTTC CASSSGQGTYGYTF TRBD1 14 TRBJ1-2 . TRBV28
TGTGCCAGCAGCCTGGGACAGAGCTACGAGCAGTACTTC CASSLGQSYEQYF TRBD1 13 TRBJ2-7 . TRBV5-6
TGTGCCAGCAGCCAAAGGCTGGACAAAACCTACGAGCAGTACTTC CASSQRLDKTYEQYF . 15 TRBJ2-7 once TRBV21-1
TGTGCCAGCAGCGTAGTTGTCACAGGGCCTCCCACTGAAGCTTTCTTT CASSVVVTGPPTEAFF . 16 TRBJ1-1 few TRBV9
TGTGCCATCAGCCAGGACATTAATCAGCCCCAGCATTTT CAISQDINQPQHF . 13 TRBJ1-5 . TRBV10-3
TGTGCCAGCAGTGCCACTAGCGGGGGGATGTTCTTC CASSATSGGMFF TRBD2 12 TRBJ2-1 . TRBV6-6
TGTGCCAGCAGCTTAGATTTTAGTTGGGGGGACGGCTCCTACGAGCAGTACTTC CASSLDFSWGDGSYEQYF . 18 TRBJ2-7 few TRBV11-2
TGCGCCAGCAGCCCCGACAGGGTGATTCTCGGGGAGCTGTTTTTT CASSPDRVILGELFF TRBD1 15 TRBJ2-2 . TRBV5-1
TGTGCCAGCAGTGTACTCCCCCTTAACTATGGCTACACCTTC CASSVLPLNYGYTF . 14 TRBJ1-2 . TRBV2
TGTGCCAGCAGCTTCGGGGACAGGAGCTATGGCTACACCTTC CASSFGDRSYGYTF TRBD1 14 TRBJ1-2 . TRBV7-3
TGCGCCAGCAGCTTGACAGGGGGCCAGAACACTGAAGCTTTCTTT CASSLTGGQNTEAFF TRBD1 15 TRBJ1-1 . TRBV5-1
TGTGCCTGGAGTACCCCCCCCCGGGGATCAGATACGCAGTATTTT CAWSTPPRGSDTQYF . 15 TRBJ2-3 . TRBV30
TGTGCCAGCTCACCGCAGACGGGTCAAGAGACCCAGTACTTC CASSPQTGQETQYF . 14 TRBJ2-5 once TRBV18
TGTGCCAGCAGCGTTGGGCAGGGGACAGATACGCAGTATTTT CASSVGQGTDTQYF . 14 TRBJ2-3 . TRBV6-4
TGTGCCAGCAGTTTATCGTCAGGGATTAGCAATCAGCCCCAGCATTTT CASSLSSGISNQPQHF . 16 TRBJ1-5 . TRBV27
TGCGCCAGCAGCTTGGGGTCGGGGGGTTCCTACGGGCAGTACTTC CASSLGSGGSYGQYF TRBD2 15 TRBJ2-7 . TRBV5-1
TGTGCCAGCAGCCGCGATGTATCCGAGCAGTACTTC CASSRDVSEQYF . 12 TRBJ2-7 . TRBV11-2
TGTGCCAGCAGTCCGCCACAGGGTTTGCGCACTGAAGCTTTCTTT CASSPPQGLRTEAFF . 15 TRBJ1-1 . TRBV27
TGTGCCAGCAGTAAACAGGCGCTGGCCCCCGAGCAGTACTTC CASSKQALAPEQYF . 14 TRBJ2-7 . TRBV6-6
TGTGCCAGCACATCAGCCAGGGGCGCTGGCTACACCTTC CASTSARGAGYTF . 13 TRBJ1-2 . TRBV2
TGTGCCAGCTCACCCCTAGCACCACAGGGAAGCGGAGAGACCCAGTACTTC CASSPLAPQGSGETQYF . 17 TRBJ2-5 . TRBV18
TGTGCCAGCAGGGGGGGAACCTATAATTCACCCCTCCACTTT CASRGGTYNSPLHF . 14 TRBJ1-6 . TRBV2
TGTGCCAGCAGTGATCCGAGGGGACAGGGAATGAACACCGGGGAGCTGTTTTTT CASSDPRGQGMNTGELFF TRBD1 18 TRBJ2-2 . TRBV6-1
TGTGCCAGCAGGGCGGGGGGAACCGGGGAGCTGTTTTTT CASRAGGTGELFF TRBD2 13 TRBJ2-2 . TRBV27
TGCGCCAGCAGTGAGTCGAGGCCAGGGCGCTACGAGCAGTACTTC CASSESRPGRYEQYF . 15 TRBJ2-7 . TRBV10-2
TGCGCCAGCAGCTTGCAGGGGACGACTAATGAAAAACTGTTTTTT CASSLQGTTNEKLFF . 15 TRBJ1-4 . TRBV5-1
TGTGCCAGCAGTTACTCCGAACACCAGGAGACCCAGTACTTC CASSYSEHQETQYF . 14 TRBJ2-5 . TRBV6-6
TGTGCCAGCAGGGACCTCGGGGGTGGTGAAAAACTGTTTTTT CASRDLGGGEKLFF . 14 TRBJ1-4 . TRBV27
TGTGCCAGCAGTTCGAACCGGGACAGGACAGAAAAACTGTTTTTT CASSSNRDRTEKLFF TRBD1 15 TRBJ1-4 . TRBV28
TGTGCCAGCAGCACGGGACAGGGAGACTACGAGCAGTACTTC CASSTGQGDYEQYF TRBD1 14 TRBJ2-7 . TRBV28
TGTGCCAGCAGGGGACAGGTGGGGCTTTCACCCCTCCACTTT CASRGQVGLSPLHF TRBD1 14 TRBJ1-6 few TRBV2
TGTGCCAGCAGTTCCTCAGACAGGGGCTATGGCTACACCTTC CASSSSDRGYGYTF TRBD1 14 TRBJ1-2 . TRBV6-6
TGTGCCAGCAGCTTGCAGGGGAGCATTGAAGCTTTCTTT CASSLQGSIEAFF . 13 TRBJ1-1 . TRBV5-6
TGCAGCGTTGCAACGAGCTCTGGAAACACCATATATTTT CSVATSSGNTIYF . 13 TRBJ1-3 once TRBV29-1
TGTGCCAGCAGCCGGGGATGGGACACCGGGGCGGGAGAGACCCAGTACTTC CASSRGWDTGAGETQYF . 17 TRBJ2-5 . TRBV9
TGTGCCAGCAGCTTAGTAACAGGGGGGCGGAGCGCAACTAATGAAAAACTGTTTTTT CASSLVTGGRSATNEKLFF TRBD1 19 TRBJ1-4 few TRBV7-9
TGTGCCAGCAGCTTAGTTCGGCTAGCGGGCAACACCGGGGAGCTGTTTTTT CASSLVRLAGNTGELFF TRBD2 17 TRBJ2-2 . TRBV11-2
TGTGCCAGCAGCCGACAGGGAATGGTAGGGTTCCTCTATGGCTACACCTTC CASSRQGMVGFLYGYTF TRBD1 17 TRBJ1-2 . TRBV14
TGTGCCAGCAGTTACCCAGCGGGGGGGAACACCGGGGAGCTGTTTTTT CASSYPAGGNTGELFF TRBD2 16 TRBJ2-2 once TRBV6-5
TGTGCCAGCAGTGACCCTATAGGGGGCGAGGCCGGGGAGCTGTTTTTT CASSDPIGGEAGELFF TRBD1 16 TRBJ2-2 . TRBV2
TGTGCCACCCGACCCGGGACAGGTGGCACTGAAGCTTTCTTT CATRPGTGGTEAFF TRBD1 14 TRBJ1-1 . TRBV10-3
TGTGCCAGCAGCGGGGACAGCAATTATGGCTACACCTTC CASSGDSNYGYTF TRBD1 13 TRBJ1-2 . TRBV7-9
TGTGCCAGCAGTTCCGGTTCTTTCGGCAATCAGCCCCAGCATTTT CASSSGSFGNQPQHF . 15 TRBJ1-5 . TRBV28
TGTGTCACGCCAGGGAACGAGCAGTACTTC CVTPGNEQYF . 10 TRBJ2-7 few TRBV9
TGTGCCAGCAGTTACGAGGTGAACACTGAAGCTTTCTTT CASSYEVNTEAFF . 13 TRBJ1-1 . TRBV6-5
TGTGCCAGCAGCCCATCTACGGGAGTAAAAGAGACCCAGTACTTC CASSPSTGVKETQYF . 15 TRBJ2-5 . TRBV7-8
TGCGCCAGCAGGAGGACAGGGAGCTCCTATAATTCACCCCTCCACTTT CASRRTGSSYNSPLHF TRBD1 16 TRBJ1-6 . TRBV5-1
TGTGCCAGCAGTTCTCAGGGGGCGGGAAAATCACCCCTCCACTTT CASSSQGAGKSPLHF TRBD1 15 TRBJ1-6 . TRBV27
TGTGCCAGCAGTGTGGGACCGGGACAGGGTTACGAGCAGTACTTC CASSVGPGQGYEQYF TRBD1 15 TRBJ2-7 once TRBV6-4
TGTGCCAGCAGCCTCCTTAATCCGGGACAGGGCTTTGGCTACACCTTC CASSLLNPGQGFGYTF TRBD1 16 TRBJ1-2 . TRBV7-8
TGTGCCAGCAGCTTAACAGGAAGCACTGAAGCTTTCTTT CASSLTGSTEAFF . 13 TRBJ1-1 . TRBV7-2
TGCGCCAGCAGCCAAAATTCAAACACCGGGGAGCTGTTTTTT CASSQNSNTGELFF . 14 TRBJ2-2 . TRBV4-1
TGTGCCAGCAGCAGAAGCAGGGACTACGAGCAGTACTTC CASSRSRDYEQYF . 13 TRBJ2-7 . TRBV7-6